The 31 T cell receptor beta chains below all came from one sample that was sequenced in a study of TIL therapy for anti-PD-1-resistant metastatic lung cancer. The time point was: pre-treatment sample, taken before nivolumab and TIL therapy. Tumor tissue came from excised metastases, mostly pleural nodules or supraclavicular lymph nodes. This was the immunoSEQ v3 assay. The table came from immunoSEQ multiplex PCR; TCRdb's copy has only in-frame clones and leaves some out. The sample gives roughly 26,000 clones, around 77% of which show up once; over 7% is in the top ten. This material consisted of tumor tissue, taken at baseline. The origin of the receptors is a person aged 25 to 85 with non-small cell lung cancer.

This sequence joins TRBV27 and TRBJ1-4, with TRBD1 identical over 9 bases. This CDR3 contains 16 residues. V lost 4 bases, J lost 2 bases, and 5 bases stayed unmatched. The V gene's germline CDR1 is MNHEY and CDR2 SMNVEV (reference sequence). CDR3 amino acids: CASSSWTGATNEKLFF. CDR3 nucleotide sequence: TGTGCCAGCAGTTCTTGGACAGGGGCGACTAATGAAAAACTGTTTTTT.

This sequence joins TRBV10-3 and TRBJ1-2; D is ambiguous. Germline V CDR1 and CDR2: ENHRY, SYGVKD. V dropped 4 bases and J dropped 1 base, with 10 bases sitting between them. The CDR3 extends over 14 amino acids. The CDR3 bases are TGTGCCATCAGTGGCGGAGCCCTTAACTATGGCTACACCTTC. It translates to CAISGGALNYGYTF.

The CDR3 region has the DNA TGTGCCAGCAGCCCAGCGGGCGGGCCCTACAATGAGCAGTTCTTC. It codes for CASSPAGGPYNEQFF. The chain is built from TRBV7-2 and TRBJ2-1; tentative D call: TRBD2 (6 bases). V lost 5 bases and J 2 bases, leaving 13 bases between the germline ends. The CDR3 covers 15 residues. The germline V gene encodes CDR1 SGHTA and CDR2 FQGNSA. The whole variable domain, filled in from reference TRBV7-2 and TRBJ2-1, reads GAGVSQSPSNKVTEKGKDVELRCDPISGHTALYWYRQSLGQGLEFLIYFQGNSAPDKSGLPSDRFSAERTGGSVSTLTIQRTQQEDSAVYLCASSPAGGPYNEQFFGPGTRLTVL.

In its sample, this clone was seen once. The rearrangement links TRBV2 to TRBJ1-5; 9 bases line up with TRBD1. Germline V gene lookup returns CDR1 SNHLY and CDR2 FYNNEI. The length of the CDR3 is 15 residues. With V trimmed by 4 bases and J by 6 bases, 7 bases remained unmatched. The CDR3 reads CASSGTGEGSQPQHF. As DNA, the CDR3 is TGTGCCAGCAGTGGGACAGGGGAAGGGAGTCAGCCCCAGCATTTT.

The chain has TRBV29-1 and TRBJ1-1, with D uncertain. CDR1 is SQVTM, CDR2 ANQGSEA, per germline. The CDR3 has 11 amino acids. The V and J ends lost 7 bases and 1 base respectively, with 7 bases between them. DNA of the CDR3: TGCAGCGCAGGTGAGAACACTGAAGCTTTCTTT. Translation gives CSAGENTEAFF.

J is TRBJ1-3 and V is TRBV7-3; 9 bases are a match to TRBD1. Germline CDR1 reads SGHTA; CDR2 reads FQGTGA. The CDR3 consists of 15 residues. V was pared by 5 bases and J by 2 bases, with 4 bases of the junction left unmatched. CDR3 in DNA: TGTGCCAGCAGCCCAGGGACAGGGACTGGAAACACCATATATTTT. This codes for CASSPGTGTGNTIYF.

The chain joins TRBV6-1 to TRBJ2-3; 11 bases align to TRBD2. Germline V gene sequence: CDR1 MNHNS, CDR2 SASEGT. V shed 4 bases and J 4 bases; nucleotides not matched to a gene: 7. The CDR3 covers 16 residues. The CDR3, as DNA: TGTGCCAGCAGTGTTTTTAGCGGGGGGGCCGCAGATACGCAGTATTTT. Protein: CASSVFSGGAADTQYF.

V gene TRBV11-3 combines with J gene TRBJ2-3; D is tentatively TRBD1 or TRBD2 (5 bases each). The V end lost 1 base, the J end lost 0 bases, and 5 bases lay between the germline ends. The CDR3 consists of 14 residues. Germline CDR1 reads SGHNT; CDR2 reads YENEEA. The CDR3 loop is CASSLGGSTDTQYF. The DNA for the CDR3 is TGTGCCAGCAGCTTAGGGGGGAGCACAGATACGCAGTATTTT.

The chain uses TRBV5-6 and TRBJ1-1; D is possibly TRBD1 (6 bases). V dropped 0 bases and J dropped 5 bases, with 14 bases sitting between them. Germline lookup yields CDR1 SGHDT and CDR2 YYEEEE. The CDR3 runs 15 residues. DNA for the CDR3: TGTGCCAGCAGCTTGGACAGGGAGTATGTAACTGAAGCTTTCTTT. This encodes CASSLDREYVTEAFF.

A few counts support this clone. The chain is built from TRBV16 and TRBJ2-7; no definite D call. The CDR3 sequence is 13 residues long. V was clipped by 2 bases and J by 2 bases, with 7 bases between them. The V gene's germline CDR1 is KGHSY and CDR2 FQNENV. The DNA for the CDR3 is TGTGCCAGCAGCCAACAGATAACCTACGAGCAGTACTTC. Its translation is CASSQQITYEQYF. Looking up the rest from reference TRBV16 and TRBJ2-7 gives the full variable domain: GEEVAQTPKHLVRGEGQKAKLYCAPIKGHSYVFWYQQVLKNEFKFLISFQNENVFDETGMPKERFSAKCLPNSPCSLEIQATKLEDSAVYFCASSQQITYEQYFGPGTRLTVT.

The genes are TRBV21-1 and TRBJ1-6. TRBV21-1 constitutes a pseudogene. This CDR3 spans 19 amino acids. The CDR3 DNA reads TGTGCCAGCAGCATAAACAACGTATCGAAAGGGTCATGGAATTCACCCCTCCACTTT. Amino acids: CASSINNVSKGSWNSPLHF.

This rearrangement joins TRBV5-6 to TRBJ2-1, with 12 bases aligning to TRBD1. Germline trimming cut 4 bases from V and 15 bases from J; bases unmatched to any gene: 14. The CDR3 sequence is 15 residues long. The germline V gene encodes CDR1 SGHDT and CDR2 YYEEEE. The CDR3 spells CASSRGGTGGAIWFF. The DNA of the CDR3 is TGTGCCAGCAGCCGAGGAGGGACAGGGGGCGCCATATGGTTCTTC. The full variable domain, with the rest looked up from reference TRBV5-6 and TRBJ2-1, is DAGVTQSPTHLIKTRGQQVTLRCSPKSGHDTVSWYQQALGQGPQFIFQYYEEEERQRGNFPDRFSGHQFPNYSSELNVNALLLGDSALYLCASSRGGTGGAIWFFGPGTRLTVL.

This clone was seen a few times. The chain uses TRBV19 and TRBJ1-2; 9 nucleotides match TRBD1. Per the germline V gene, CDR1 is LNHDA and CDR2 is SQIVND (reference sequence). V lost 6 bases to trimming and J lost 6 bases; unmatched junction nucleotides: 5. The CDR3 totals 13 residues. DNA for the CDR3: TGTGCCAGTAGCACGACAGGGGGAGATGGCTACACCTTC. It translates to CASSTTGGDGYTF.

This clone was detected only once. V is TRBV5-8 and J is TRBJ1-1; D is unclear. The CDR3 totals 13 residues. CDR1 and CDR2 (germline): SGHTS, YDEGEE. The V end was cut by 7 bases, the J end by 0 bases, with 10 bases between. The CDR3 nucleotides are TGTGCCAGCCCTGCCCTGATGAACACTGAAGCTTTCTTT. Translation gives CASPALMNTEAFF.

The genes are TRBV30 and TRBJ1-6, with 10 positions matching TRBD1. Germline V gives CDR1 GTSNPN, CDR2 SVGIG (reference sequence). The CDR3 contains 14 residues. V lost 2 bases to trimming and J lost 7 bases; unmatched junction nucleotides: 2. DNA of the CDR3: TGTGCCTGGAGTCGACAGGGGGCAAATTCACCCCTCCACTTT. This codes for CAWSRQGANSPLHF.

The CDR3 DNA reads TGTGCCATCAGTGAGTCAACAGGGACCAATGAGCAGTTCTTC. Translating it yields CAISESTGTNEQFF. The rearrangement links TRBV10-3 to TRBJ2-1; TRBD1 might be the D (6 bases). V dropped 0 bases and J dropped 6 bases, with 9 bases sitting between them. Germline V gene sequence: CDR1 ENHRY, CDR2 SYGVKD. The CDR3 runs 14 residues.

The chain has TRBV4-2 and TRBJ1-1; possible D gene TRBD1, 6 bases. V gave up 4 bases and J gave up 1 base, with 16 bases separating them. Germline lookup yields CDR1 LGHNA and CDR2 YNFKEQ. The CDR3 is 16 residues long. CDR3 coding DNA: TGTGCCAGCAGCCGCGGCCCCCAGGGGACGAACACTGAAGCTTTCTTT. Protein sequence: CASSRGPQGTNTEAFF.

This chain links TRBV7-2 with TRBJ2-7; D remains ambiguous. CDR3 length equals 11 residues. The germline V gene has CDR1 SGHTA and CDR2 FQGNSA. V lost 0 bases, J lost 6 bases, and 3 bases lay in between. The CDR3 DNA is TGTGCCAGCAGCTTAGCTATCGAGCAGTACTTC. Its translation is CASSLAIEQYF.

CDR3 sequence (DNA): TGCGCCAGCAGCTTGGATGGTCGGGACTCCTACGAGCAGTACTTC. As protein: CASSLDGRDSYEQYF. V gene TRBV5-1 combines with J gene TRBJ2-7, with D possibly matching TRBD2 (5 bases). CDR3 length equals 15 residues. Germline V lookup: CDR1 SGHRS, CDR2 YFSETQ. The V end lost 0 bases, the J end lost 0 bases, and 10 bases lay between the germline ends.

The rearrangement joins TRBV6-4 to TRBJ1-2; perhaps TRBD1 as D (6 bases). In germline, CDR1 is MRHNA, CDR2 SNTAGT. V shed 7 bases and J shed 7 bases, with 16 bases lying between them. The CDR3 covers 13 residues. The DNA of the CDR3 is TGTGCCAGCATCCAAACAGGGAGGGGTGGCTACACCTTC. Protein sequence: CASIQTGRGGYTF.

The J gene is TRBJ2-1, the V gene TRBV18; perhaps D is TRBD1 or TRBD2 (5 bases each). V was pared by 0 bases and J by 7 bases, with 10 bases between. The CDR3 runs to 14 residues. The germline V gene encodes CDR1 KGHSH and CDR2 LQKENI. The CDR3 reads CASSPPWGGNEQFF. As DNA, the CDR3 is TGTGCCAGCTCACCACCGTGGGGCGGGAATGAGCAGTTCTTC.

A few counts support this clone. For the CDR3, the DNA is TGTGCAAGTCGCTTGGGACCAACGAGCAGCAGGGGGCAAGCTTTCTTT. This encodes CASRLGPTSSRGQAFF. This chain connects TRBV12-2 to TRBJ1-1; the table's D call of TRBD1 was not tested on the DNA. TRBV12-2 has pseudogene status. This CDR3 comprises 16 residues.

This chain joins TRBV19 and TRBJ1-3; D is uncertain. V lost 9 bases to trimming and J lost 6 bases, with 18 bases between them. CDR1 LNHDA and CDR2 SQIVND come from the germline V gene (reference sequence). There are 14 residues in the CDR3. In DNA form, the CDR3 reads TGTGCCAGCGTGAGGCGGTTTCAGGAAAACACCATATATTTT. Its translation: CASVRRFQENTIYF. Full variable domain (outside the CDR3, taken from reference TRBV19 and TRBJ1-3): DGGITQSPKYLFRKEGQNVTLSCEQNLNHDAMYWYRQDPGQGLRLIYYSQIVNDFQKGDIAEGYSVSREKKESFPLTVTSAQKNPTAFYLCASVRRFQENTIYFGEGSWLTVV.

The V call is TRBV5-6, the J call TRBJ1-2; unclear D gene. CDR3 length equals 14 residues. Germline CDR1 SGHDT, CDR2 YYEEEE. V lost 1 base and J 4 bases, leaving 11 bases between the germline ends. DNA of the CDR3: TGTGCCAGCAGCTTGTGGGGATTTGGCTATGGCTACACCTTC. Translation gives CASSLWGFGYGYTF.

The chain joins TRBV10-1 to TRBJ2-1; D uncertain. Germline V lookup: CDR1 WNHNN, CDR2 SYGVQD (reference sequence). CDR3 length equals 14 residues. Between the trimmed V and J ends, which lost 3 bases and 5 bases, there was a span of 11 bases. CDR3 bases: TGCGCCAGCAGTGACGACTCATTTAACAATGAGCAGTTCTTC. Protein sequence: CASSDDSFNNEQFF.

Here the CDR3 reads CASSESILAGHDNEQFF. In DNA, the CDR3 is TGCGCCAGCAGTGAGTCGATCCTAGCGGGGCACGACAATGAGCAGTTCTTC. This chain connects TRBV10-2 to TRBJ2-1, with 9 bases lining up with TRBD2. The V gene end was trimmed by 0 bases and the J gene end by 5 bases; junction bases not matched to a gene: 8. Germline values: CDR1 WSHSY, CDR2 SAAADI. The CDR3 has 17 amino acids.

The genes are TRBV2 and TRBJ1-1; TRBD1 might be the D (5 bases). Germline CDR1 SNHLY, CDR2 FYNNEI. CDR3 length: 15 amino acids. The V end lost 7 bases, the J end lost 6 bases, and 21 bases lay between the germline ends. CDR3 sequence (DNA): TGTGCCAGCAAAGGGGAGCGGATCCACGGGGCTGAAGCTTTCTTT. It specifies CASKGERIHGAEAFF.

V is TRBV7-8 and J is TRBJ1-6; the D gene is possibly TRBD1 (6 bases). Germline lookup yields CDR1 SGHVS and CDR2 FQNEAQ. Between the trimmed V and J ends, which lost 0 bases and 4 bases, there was a span of 10 bases. The CDR3 extends over 16 amino acids. CDR3 region: CASSLARQEYNSPLHF. As DNA, the CDR3 is TGTGCCAGCAGCTTAGCCCGACAGGAGTATAATTCACCCCTCCACTTT.

CDR3 loop: CASSLGAKQGPGETQYF. The CDR3 DNA sequence: TGCGCCAGCAGCTTGGGGGCTAAGCAGGGCCCTGGGGAGACCCAGTACTTC. The rearrangement links TRBV5-1 to TRBJ2-5; D might be TRBD1 (5 bases). The germline V gene has CDR1 SGHRS and CDR2 YFSETQ. The CDR3 covers 17 residues. Deletions cut 0 bases from V and 5 bases from J, with 20 bases between.

The rearrangement links TRBV5-4 to TRBJ1-6, with 11 bases lining up with TRBD1. This CDR3 has 16 amino acids. With 5 bases clipped from V and 0 bases from J, the junction kept 1 base outside the gene matches. CDR1 SGHNT and CDR2 YYREEE come from the germline V gene (reference sequence). CDR3 DNA sequence: TGTGCCAGCAGGGGACAGGGGGACTCCTATAATTCACCCCTCCACTTT. Its translation: CASRGQGDSYNSPLHF.

The chain recombines TRBV2 with TRBJ2-5, with D perhaps TRBD1 or TRBD2 (6 bases each). Per germline, CDR1 SNHLY and CDR2 FYNNEI. Trimming pared 6 bases from V and 3 bases from J, leaving 14 bases between. The CDR3 totals 14 residues. This CDR3 reads CASRVGGGEETQYF. The CDR3, as DNA: TGTGCCAGCAGAGTGGGGGGCGGGGAAGAGACCCAGTACTTC.